This TCR beta chain was recorded in a study of blood T cell repertoires in COVID-19. The overall study: Acute-phase and convalescent COVID-19 samples originated in the United States, Italy and Spain.

TCRdb's table, derived via immunoSEQ multiplex PCR, lists solely in-frame clones and lacks some. The sample comprises about 25,000 clones, roughly 80% of which are singletons, and more than 45% rests with the top ten. The germline V gene has CDR1 LNHNV and CDR2 YYDKDF (reference sequence). CDR3 length: 16 residues. Germline trimming cut 0 bases from V and 7 bases from J; bases unmatched to any gene: 9. The clonotype originates from a man aged 50 to 60 with active or convalescent COVID-19. The chain has TRBV15 and TRBJ2-1; 7 bases match TRBD1. The sequenced material came from peripheral blood. The CDR3 loop is CATSRDLAGGMNEQFF. The CDR3 DNA follows: TGTGCCACCAGCAGAGATCTGGCAGGGGGAATGAATGAGCAGTTCTTC.